This T cell receptor beta chain was recorded in a study of control samples from healthy donors and cancer patients. The assay was immunoSEQ multiplex PCR, and TCRdb's table has in-frame clones only and misses some. The sample lists about 110,000 clones, roughly 89% seen once, with 17% in the top ten. The source material was blood. The sequence was obtained from a woman between 45 and 65 years old in good health.

The DNA of the CDR3 is TGTGCCAGCAGCTTAGATGGCCCCCTGTCCTACAATGAGCAGTTCTTC. It is translated as CASSLDGPLSYNEQFF. The chain is built from TRBV7-2 and TRBJ2-1; D call uncertain. Deletions cut 1 base from V and 1 base from J, with 11 bases between. Germline loops: CDR1 SGHTA, CDR2 FQGNSA. CDR3 length equals 16 residues.